These 20 T cell receptor beta chains originate from one sample sequenced in a study of cytotoxic CD8 clonotypes in ibrutinib-treated CLL. Assay used: immunoSEQ multiplex PCR; TCRdb lists only in-frame clones, some missing. This table has some 140,000 clones, around 93% appearing once. The material sequenced was PBMCs, taken after 12 months of ibrutinib treatment. The origin of the receptors is a human donor with chronic lymphocytic leukemia.

This chain connects TRBV19 to TRBJ2-6; D not resolved. CDR3 size: 16 residues. Germline CDR1 is LNHDA and CDR2 is SQIVND (reference sequence). Trimming stripped 4 bases from V and 3 bases from J, with 13 bases between. The CDR3 here is CASSSPPRSGANVLTF. The CDR3 region has the DNA TGTGCCAGTAGTAGCCCCCCACGAAGTGGGGCCAACGTCCTGACTTTC.

The V and J genes are TRBV5-6 and TRBJ2-7; D remains unclear. Trimming left V 0 bases short and J 3 bases short, with 7 bases between. The CDR3 sequence is 13 residues long. Per the germline V gene, CDR1 is SGHDT and CDR2 is YYEEEE. DNA of the CDR3: TGTGCCAGCAGCTTGGACGGTATCTACGAGCAGTACTTC. It yields the protein CASSLDGIYEQYF.

This chain connects TRBV7-2 to TRBJ2-7, with D possibly being TRBD2 (5 bases). V lost 5 bases and J lost 2, with 10 bases in between. Germline assignment: CDR1 SGHTA and CDR2 FQGNSA. This CDR3 region has 13 residues. The CDR3 DNA reads TGTGCCAGCAGCGTACCGGGAACCTACGAGCAGTACTTC. Its protein is CASSVPGTYEQYF.

This clone was counted once. The CDR3 loop reads CASSPRVPGGEQYF. For the CDR3, the DNA is TGTGCCAGCAGTCCCAGGGTCCCTGGTGGGGAGCAGTACTTC. V gene TRBV6-6 combines with J gene TRBJ2-7; TRBD1 is a possible D gene (5 bases). The CDR3 has 14 residues. Germline CDR1 reads MNHNY; CDR2 reads SVGAGI (reference sequence). Trimming pared 5 bases from V and 7 bases from J, leaving 18 bases between.

This rearrangement joins TRBV4-3 to TRBJ1-1; no firm D call. There are 13 residues in the CDR3. V was trimmed by 4 bases and J by 2 bases, leaving 8 bases between them. In germline, CDR1 is LGHNA, CDR2 YSLEER. CDR3 DNA: TGCGCCAGCAGCCCCCAGGCCAACACTGAAGCTTTCTTT. Translated: CASSPQANTEAFF.

CDR3 coding DNA: TGTGCCAGCAGTTTATACGGTGAGCAGTTCTTC. Its protein is CASSLYGEQFF. The chain recombines TRBV27 with TRBJ2-1; D gene ambiguous. The germline CDR1 and CDR2 sequences are MNHEY and SMNVEV (reference sequence). Deletions cut 1 base from V and 9 bases from J, with 4 bases between. The CDR3 consists of 11 residues.

V is TRBV19 and J is TRBJ2-1, with D unclear. The germline V gene has CDR1 LNHDA and CDR2 SQIVND (reference sequence). The CDR3 extends over 13 amino acids. The V end was cut by 2 bases, the J end by 7 bases, with 9 bases between. The CDR3, as DNA: TGTGCCAGTAGTATATTGACCACTAATGAGCAGTTCTTC. It yields the protein CASSILTTNEQFF.

The V gene is TRBV29-1, the J gene TRBJ2-3, with D perhaps being TRBD1 or TRBD2 (6 bases each). The CDR3 has 14 amino acids. Germline V lookup: CDR1 SQVTM, CDR2 ANQGSEA. V was clipped by 5 bases and J by 0 bases, with 12 bases between them. The CDR3 DNA reads TGCAGCGTTCGGCAGGGGACTAGCACAGATACGCAGTATTTT. Residues: CSVRQGTSTDTQYF.

This chain joins TRBV14 and TRBJ2-1; tentatively, D is TRBD2 (6 bases). The V end was cut by 7 bases, the J end by 3 bases, with 13 bases between. The CDR3 consists of 14 residues. The germline V gene encodes CDR1 SGHDN and CDR2 FVKESK. CDR3: CASTSLGGYNEQFF. Here the CDR3 DNA reads TGTGCCAGCACTTCTCTGGGAGGCTACAATGAGCAGTTCTTC.

The chain is built from TRBV29-1 and TRBJ1-1, with D unresolved. The germline CDR1 and CDR2 sequences are SQVTM and ANQGSEA. V gave up 3 bases and J gave up 4 bases, with 12 bases separating them. The CDR3 covers 13 residues. This CDR3 reads CSVDNRTGTEAFF. CDR3 DNA sequence: TGCAGCGTTGATAATAGGACGGGCACTGAAGCTTTCTTT. Together with reference TRBV29-1 and TRBJ1-1, the CDR3 gives the full variable domain: SAVISQKPSRDICQRGTSLTIQCQVDSQVTMMFWYRQQPGQSLTLIATANQGSEATYESGFVIDKFPISRPNLTFSTLTVSNMSPEDSSIYLCSVDNRTGTEAFFGQGTRLTVV.

The V gene is TRBV19, the J gene TRBJ2-1, with D unclear. Germline values: CDR1 LNHDA, CDR2 SQIVND (reference sequence). V dropped 3 bases and J dropped 1 base, with 4 bases sitting between them. The CDR3 covers 13 residues. For the CDR3, the DNA is TGTGCCAGTAGTATCATTTCCTACAATGAGCAGTTCTTC. Translated: CASSIISYNEQFF. The full variable domain, with the rest looked up from reference TRBV19 and TRBJ2-1, is DGGITQSPKYLFRKEGQNVTLSCEQNLNHDAMYWYRQDPGQGLRLIYYSQIVNDFQKGDIAEGYSVSREKKESFPLTVTSAQKNPTAFYLCASSIISYNEQFFGPGTRLTVL.

V gene TRBV19 combines with J gene TRBJ2-5, with D maybe TRBD2 (6 bases). Trimming removed 2 bases at V and 4 bases at J, with 11 bases between. Germline V gene sequence: CDR1 LNHDA, CDR2 SQIVND (reference sequence). The CDR3 consists of 14 residues. CDR3 DNA: TGTGCCAGTAGTATACGATCCGGGGGAGAGACCCAGTACTTC. Its translation is CASSIRSGGETQYF. Combining the CDR3 with reference TRBV19 and TRBJ2-5 gives the whole variable domain DGGITQSPKYLFRKEGQNVTLSCEQNLNHDAMYWYRQDPGQGLRLIYYSQIVNDFQKGDIAEGYSVSREKKESFPLTVTSAQKNPTAFYLCASSIRSGGETQYFGPGTRLLVL.

The chain is built from TRBV7-3 and TRBJ2-2; a weak D match, TRBD1 (5 bases). The germline CDR1 and CDR2 sequences are SGHTA and FQGTGA. The CDR3 is 15 amino acids. The V gene lost 1 base and the J gene lost 5 bases, with 11 bases spanning the gap. CDR3 bases: TGTGCCAGCAGCTTAAGCAGGGAAGCGACCGGGGAGCTGTTTTTT. Amino acids: CASSLSREATGELFF. The full variable domain, its missing parts supplied by reference TRBV7-3 and TRBJ2-2, is GAGVSQTPSNKVTEKGKYVELRCDPISGHTALYWYRQSLGQGPEFLIYFQGTGAADDSGLPNDRFFAVRPEGSVSTLKIQRTERGDSAVYLCASSLSREATGELFFGEGSRLTVL.

This clone appeared once. V usage is TRBV5-8 and J usage is TRBJ2-2, with a possible D match to TRBD1 (6 bases). CDR3 length equals 13 residues. Germline V lookup: CDR1 SGHTS, CDR2 YDEGEE. Trimming shortened V by 1 base and J by 5 bases, and 6 bases separated the two germline ends. CDR3 nucleotide sequence: TGTGCCAGCAGCTTGACAGGGACCGGGGAGCTGTTTTTT. It specifies CASSLTGTGELFF.

This clone appeared a single time. The rearrangement links TRBV5-1 to TRBJ2-3; 14 bases fit TRBD2. V was pared by 2 bases and J by 5 bases, with 16 bases of the junction left unmatched. Germline lookup yields CDR1 SGHRS and CDR2 YFSETQ. The CDR3 loop spans 20 amino acids. The DNA of the CDR3 is TGCGCCAGCAGCTTACTAGGACAAGGGACTAGCGGGAGTCTGCTAGATACGCAGTATTTT. This sequence encodes CASSLLGQGTSGSLLDTQYF.

This sequence joins TRBV27 and TRBJ2-7, with 15 bases lining up with TRBD2. The CDR3 is 15 residues long. Per germline, CDR1 MNHEY and CDR2 SMNVEV (reference sequence). The junction had 1 base not matched to a gene; V was cut back by 0 bases and J by 7 bases. The CDR3 DNA reads as TGTGCCAGCAGTTTATCCGGGACTAGCGGGAGGGAGCAGTACTTC. Translation gives CASSLSGTSGREQYF.

The V and J genes are TRBV9 and TRBJ2-7; D remains ambiguous. Trimming took off 3 bases at V and 6 bases at J, with 10 bases between the two ends. The CDR3 has 12 residues. Germline CDR1 is SGDLS and CDR2 is YYNGEE. The CDR3 DNA is TGTGCCAGCAGCGGGACCCTGGGCGAGCAGTACTTC. It codes for CASSGTLGEQYF.

The CDR3 coding sequence is TGTGCCAGCAGTTTTTTGGCTAGATCAACCTACGAGCAGTACTTC. Protein sequence: CASSFLARSTYEQYF. The rearrangement uses TRBV28 and TRBJ2-7, with no clear D. The CDR3 spans 15 residues. V dropped 3 bases and J dropped 2 bases, with 14 bases sitting between them. Germline loops: CDR1 MDHEN, CDR2 SYDVKM.

This chain uses TRBV2 with TRBJ2-3, with TRBD2 matching over 7 bases. Germline trimming cut 0 bases from V and 3 bases from J; bases unmatched to any gene: 3. This CDR3 comprises 15 residues. CDR1 and CDR2 (germline): SNHLY, FYNNEI. CDR3 sequence reads: CASSEAFGGTDTQYF. The CDR3, as DNA: TGTGCCAGCAGTGAAGCCTTCGGGGGGACAGATACGCAGTATTTT.

The chain carries TRBV9 and TRBJ2-2; TRBD1 agrees at 7 bases. There are 14 residues in the CDR3. Germline V gene sequence: CDR1 SGDLS, CDR2 YYNGEE. V was pared by 3 bases and J by 3 bases, with 2 bases of the junction left unmatched. DNA for the CDR3: TGTGCCAGCAGCGGTCAGGGGGACACCGGGGAGCTGTTTTTT. It specifies CASSGQGDTGELFF. The full variable domain, rest sourced from reference TRBV9 and TRBJ2-2, is DSGVTQTPKHLITATGQRVTLRCSPRSGDLSVYWYQQSLDQGLQFLIQYYNGEERAKGNILERFSAQQFPDLHSELNLSSLELGDSALYFCASSGQGDTGELFFGEGSRLTVL.